The subject of this entry is one TCR beta chain. What it binds is not known. These data are taken from a study of cytomegalovirus exposure and HLA in healthy donors. Whole-study findings and limits: Previously analyzed data showed that most TCR beta V segments were productive at a frequency of about 87% or about 30%. There were about 160 TCR beta chains listed as cytomegalovirus-associated.

The study ran its PCR with 60 Vbeta and 13 Jbeta primers. The table came from immunoSEQ multiplex PCR; TCRdb's copy has only in-frame clones and leaves some out. This sample yields around 67,000 clones, of which around 72% are seen a single time; roughly 7.4% belongs to the top ten. This CDR3 contains 13 residues. In germline, CDR1 is MNHEY, CDR2 SVGAGI. V dropped 3 bases and J dropped 5 bases, with 10 bases sitting between them. The specimen was PBMCs. The source of this sequence is a woman aged 25 to 39 in good health and CMV-seropositive. The rearrangement joins TRBV6-5 to TRBJ2-5; tentatively, D is TRBD2 (5 bases). The CDR3 DNA sequence: TGTGCCAGCAGTTATTCCGGGGTGGAGACCCAGTACTTC. This gives the protein CASSYSGVETQYF.